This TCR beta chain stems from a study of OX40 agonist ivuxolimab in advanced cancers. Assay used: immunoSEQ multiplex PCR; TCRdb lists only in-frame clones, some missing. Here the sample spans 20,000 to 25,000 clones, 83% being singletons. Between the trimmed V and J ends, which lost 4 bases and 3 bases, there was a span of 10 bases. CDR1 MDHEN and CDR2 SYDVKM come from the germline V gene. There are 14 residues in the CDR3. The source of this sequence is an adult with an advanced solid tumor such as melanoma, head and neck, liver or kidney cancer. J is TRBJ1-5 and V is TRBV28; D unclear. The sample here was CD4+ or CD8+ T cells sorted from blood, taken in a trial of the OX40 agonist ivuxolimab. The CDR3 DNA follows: TGTGCCAGCAGTTCCAGACCGACCAATCAGCCCCAGCATTTT. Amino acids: CASSSRPTNQPQHF.